Each of the 10 T cell receptor beta chains below was sequenced from the same sample in a study of cytomegalovirus exposure and HLA in healthy donors. The PCR used 60 Vbeta and 13 Jbeta primers. Repertoires were generated with immunoSEQ multiplex PCR, while TCRdb's copy carries only in-frame clones and drops some. The sample holds under 300,000 clones, 80% to 90% seen once. The sample was PBMCs. These receptors came from a man aged 35 to 55 in good health and CMV-seropositive.

This sequence joins TRBV28 and TRBJ2-6; TRBD1 might be the D (6 bases). CDR1 is MDHEN and CDR2 is SYDVKM in the germline V gene. The V and J ends lost 5 bases and 5 bases respectively, with 19 bases between them. The CDR3 has 17 amino acids. CDR3 in DNA: TGTGCCAGCAGTCCCCGTATCGGGCAGGGGAGGGCCAACGTCCTGACTTTC. Translating gives CASSPRIGQGRANVLTF.

The CDR3 loop is CASSLSQGAREQYF. The CDR3 region has the DNA TGTGCCAGCAGTTTATCCCAGGGGGCGCGCGAGCAGTACTTC. The chain has TRBV28 and TRBJ2-7, with 8 bases aligning to TRBD1. CDR3 length equals 14 residues. V lost 1 base and J lost 6; bases outside the gene matches: 5. The germline gives CDR1 MDHEN, CDR2 SYDVKM.

The V gene is TRBV10-1, the J gene TRBJ2-1; weak D call: TRBD2 (6 bases). Trimming pared 0 bases from V and 4 bases from J, leaving 19 bases between. CDR1 is WNHNN, CDR2 SYGVQD, per germline (reference sequence). This CDR3 has 18 amino acids. CDR3 protein: CASSESANFSGVYNEQFF. The CDR3 DNA reads TGCGCCAGCAGTGAGTCCGCTAATTTTAGCGGCGTATACAATGAGCAGTTCTTC.

J is TRBJ1-1 and V is TRBV27; D gene ambiguous. V lost 5 bases, J lost 5 bases, and 15 bases lay in between. The CDR3 length is 14 residues. The germline gives CDR1 MNHEY, CDR2 SMNVEV (reference sequence). CDR3: CASSPRLGRTEAFF. CDR3 bases: TGTGCCAGCAGTCCGCGTTTAGGGAGAACTGAAGCTTTCTTT.

The chain couples TRBV15 to TRBJ2-1, with 9 nucleotides matching TRBD2. The CDR3 loop spans 18 amino acids. Trimming removed 6 bases from V and 0 bases from J; junction bases left unmatched: 12. CDR1 is LNHNV, CDR2 YYDKDF, per germline (reference sequence). In DNA form, the CDR3 reads TGTGCCACCAGGCGGGAGGGCGGGAGAACCGCCTCCTACAATGAGCAGTTCTTC. Its protein is CATRREGGRTASYNEQFF.

This clone is a singleton in its sample. The chain couples TRBV7-6 to TRBJ2-7; 8 nucleotides agree with TRBD1. The CDR3 is made up of 14 amino acids. The V segment lost 3 bases and the J segment 7 bases; nucleotides outside the gene matches: 8. Looked up from germline, CDR1 is SGHVS and CDR2 is FNYEAQ. As DNA, the CDR3 is TGTGCCAGCAGCTTGAGGACAGGGTCGGAGGAGCAGTACTTC. Translated, it gives CASSLRTGSEEQYF.

This clone was seen once. The rearrangement links TRBV5-4 to TRBJ1-2; tentative D call: TRBD1 (5 bases). V was shortened by 1 base and J by 1 base, with 5 bases between the two germline ends. The CDR3 totals 13 residues. Germline assignment: CDR1 SGHNT and CDR2 YYREEE (reference sequence). The CDR3 spells CASSLQGNYGYTF. DNA of the CDR3: TGTGCCAGCAGCTTGCAGGGTAACTATGGCTACACCTTC.

The rearrangement links TRBV9 to TRBJ1-2; TRBD1 is a possible D gene (6 bases). Trimming removed 4 bases from V and 1 base from J, with 11 bases in between. There are 14 residues in the CDR3. The germline V gene encodes CDR1 SGDLS and CDR2 YYNGEE. The CDR3 bases are TGTGCCAGCAGCTCGGACAGAAATAACTATGGCTACACCTTC. Amino acids: CASSSDRNNYGYTF. The entire variable domain, with the rest obtained from reference TRBV9 and TRBJ1-2, is as follows: DSGVTQTPKHLITATGQRVTLRCSPRSGDLSVYWYQQSLDQGLQFLIQYYNGEERAKGNILERFSAQQFPDLHSELNLSSLELGDSALYFCASSSDRNNYGYTFGSGTRLTVV.

A word on this clone: Other DNA sequences from this sample encode an identical CDR3 as well. The chain carries TRBV7-2 and TRBJ2-5; D unclear. V was clipped by 1 base and J by 5 bases, with 8 bases between them. Per germline, CDR1 SGHTA and CDR2 FQGNSA. The CDR3 sequence is 13 residues long. This CDR3 is CASSLGSRETQYF. The CDR3 DNA sequence: TGTGCCAGCAGCTTAGGTTCACGGGAGACCCAGTACTTC. The complete variable domain, with remaining parts taken from reference TRBV7-2 and TRBJ2-5, reads GAGVSQSPSNKVTEKGKDVELRCDPISGHTALYWYRQSLGQGLEFLIYFQGNSAPDKSGLPSDRFSAERTGGSVSTLTIQRTQQEDSAVYLCASSLGSRETQYFGPGTRLLVL.

The J gene is TRBJ2-7, the V gene TRBV25-1; 12 bases are shared with TRBD2. Germline V lookup: CDR1 MGHDK, CDR2 SYGVNS. The ends lost 6 bases at V and 4 bases at J; junction bases unmatched: 13. This CDR3 is 17 amino acids long. CDR3 region: CASSSHKLGTSGYEQYF. The CDR3 bases are TGTGCCAGCAGCTCCCACAAGTTGGGGACTAGCGGGTACGAGCAGTACTTC.